Listed here are 22 T cell receptor beta chains from one sample, sequenced in a study of human thymus T cells. Profiling relied on immunoSEQ multiplex PCR, and the TCRdb table lists in-frame clones only, not all of them. The sample includes 55,000 to 85,000 clones, 85% to 95% of them seen just once. It was from resections taken during corrective heart surgery that the thymus tissue came. The sequenced sample was thymus tissue. The receptors originated from a girl under three years old with a congenital heart defect but otherwise immunologically healthy.

This rearrangement joins TRBV11-3 to TRBJ2-1; maybe TRBD2 (6 bases). Germline lookup yields CDR1 SGHNT and CDR2 YENEEA. The CDR3 spans 15 residues. The germline V and J ends were trimmed by 1 base and 5 bases, with 12 bases remaining between them. CDR3 DNA sequence: TGTGCCAGCAGCTTAGCGCGCCCGGGGGACAATGAGCAGTTCTTC. This gives the protein CASSLARPGDNEQFF. The variable domain in full, with the rest retrieved from reference TRBV11-3 and TRBJ2-1, is EAGVVQSPRYKIIEKKQPVAFWCNPISGHNTLYWYLQNLGQGPELLIRYENEEAVDDSQLPKDRFSAERLKGVDSTLKIQPAELGDSAVYLCASSLARPGDNEQFFGPGTRLTVL.

This chain uses TRBV10-3 with TRBJ1-1, with D perhaps matching TRBD1 (6 bases). The CDR3 spans 15 residues. Trimming left V 4 bases short and J 1 base short, with 13 bases between. Germline V gives CDR1 ENHRY, CDR2 SYGVKD. CDR3 region: CAISGTAGANTEAFF. The CDR3, as DNA: TGTGCCATCAGTGGGACCGCAGGGGCGAACACTGAAGCTTTCTTT.

Comment on this clone: The sample holds other DNA sequences that translate to the same CDR3. The rearrangement joins TRBV27 to TRBJ2-1; TRBD2 matches 8 bases. The CDR3 extends over 17 amino acids. J lost 8 bases, V lost 6 bases, and 18 bases had no gene match. Germline V lookup: CDR1 MNHEY, CDR2 SMNVEV (reference sequence). This chain's CDR3 is CASSLPPGTRSLDEQFF. CDR3 in DNA: TGTGCCAGCAGCTTACCACCCGGGACTAGAAGTTTGGATGAGCAGTTCTTC.

V and J are TRBV19 and TRBJ1-5; D remains unclear. Germline-derived CDR1 and CDR2 are LNHDA and SQIVND (reference sequence). The CDR3 extends over 17 amino acids. V lost 1 base and J 3 bases, leaving 16 bases between the germline ends. CDR3 loop: CASSIAAVGGLNQPQHF. In nucleotides, the CDR3 is TGTGCCAGTAGTATAGCGGCGGTTGGAGGACTCAATCAGCCCCAGCATTTT.

The rearrangement links TRBV5-5 to TRBJ1-2, with D perhaps matching TRBD1 (5 bases). This CDR3 spans 17 amino acids. Germline CDR1 and CDR2: SGHKS and YYEKEE (reference sequence). V lost 2 bases and J 3 bases, leaving 20 bases between the germline ends. The CDR3 coding sequence is TGTGCCAGCAGCTTAGAGGAGACAGTTCTAACCGACTATGGCTACACCTTC. Protein product: CASSLEETVLTDYGYTF.

The V call is TRBV9, the J call TRBJ2-6; D is unclear. Between the trimmed V and J ends, which lost 3 bases and 0 bases, there was a span of 7 bases. The CDR3 has 15 amino acids. Germline-derived CDR1 and CDR2 are SGDLS and YYNGEE. The CDR3 region has the DNA TGTGCCAGCAGCGCCCCTTACTCTGGGGCCAACGTCCTGACTTTC. It is translated as CASSAPYSGANVLTF.

This chain connects TRBV25-1 to TRBJ1-1, with D unclear. The CDR3 length is 11 residues. Between the trimmed V and J ends, which lost 0 bases and 8 bases, there was a span of 4 bases. CDR1 MGHDK and CDR2 SYGVNS come from the germline V gene. CDR3 DNA: TGTGCCAGCAGTGAATATGGGGAAGCTTTCTTT. Protein sequence: CASSEYGEAFF.

This chain joins TRBV13 and TRBJ1-2, with a possible D match to TRBD1 (6 bases). Germline loops: CDR1 PRHDT, CDR2 FYEKMQ (reference sequence). This CDR3 is built from 16 residues. V shed 7 bases and J shed 4 bases, with 22 bases lying between them. CDR3 residues: CASIQYRGRGSYGYTF. For the CDR3, the DNA is TGTGCCAGCATCCAATATCGCGGCAGGGGATCCTATGGCTACACCTTC.

The chain uses TRBV19 and TRBJ2-4, with D possibly being TRBD1 (5 bases). V gave up 3 bases and J gave up 9 bases, with 12 bases separating them. The CDR3 consists of 13 residues. CDR1 and CDR2 from the germline V gene are LNHDA and SQIVND (reference sequence). The CDR3 DNA sequence: TGTGCCAGTAGTATCCGCAGGGTTGGCATTCAGTACTTC. The encoded protein is CASSIRRVGIQYF.

The chain combines TRBV19 with TRBJ2-6; D might be TRBD1 (6 bases). Germline V gene lookup returns CDR1 LNHDA and CDR2 SQIVND (reference sequence). V shed 6 bases and J shed 0 bases, with 18 bases lying between them. The CDR3 extends over 18 amino acids. In DNA, the CDR3 is TGTGCCAGTAGCCCCGGGACACCAGGCCACTCTGGGGCCAACGTCCTGACTTTC. It yields the protein CASSPGTPGHSGANVLTF.

The chain links TRBV2 to TRBJ1-5; D unclear. This CDR3 is 13 amino acids long. V was clipped by 7 bases and J by 3 bases, with 10 bases between them. CDR1 is SNHLY, CDR2 FYNNEI, per germline. CDR3 amino acids: CASIGDNNQPQHF. CDR3 nucleotide sequence: TGTGCCAGCATTGGTGATAACAATCAGCCCCAGCATTTT.

This clone was seen once. V is TRBV5-5 and J is TRBJ1-2; 9 nucleotides agree with TRBD1. J lost 8 bases, V lost 4 bases, and 12 bases had no gene match. The germline gives CDR1 SGHKS, CDR2 YYEKEE (reference sequence). The CDR3 covers 15 residues. CDR3 region: CASSANRDRAEGYTF. For the CDR3, the DNA is TGTGCCAGCAGCGCAAACAGGGACAGGGCTGAGGGCTACACCTTC.

The V and J genes are TRBV27 and TRBJ1-1; D ambiguous. Deletions cut 2 bases from V and 0 bases from J, with 13 bases between. Germline CDR1 MNHEY, CDR2 SMNVEV (reference sequence). The CDR3 spans 16 residues. As DNA, the CDR3 is TGTGCCAGCAGTTTACTATCTCCAGCCTTGAACACTGAAGCTTTCTTT. This codes for CASSLLSPALNTEAFF.

The chain carries TRBV7-2 and TRBJ2-7; possible D gene TRBD2, 6 bases. The V gene lost 5 bases and the J gene lost 3 bases, with 14 bases spanning the gap. The germline gives CDR1 SGHTA, CDR2 FQGNSA. CDR3 size: 14 residues. CDR3 amino acids: CASSPCGRCYEQYF. CDR3 DNA: TGTGCCAGCAGCCCCTGTGGGAGGTGCTACGAGCAGTACTTC.

V and J are TRBV7-9 and TRBJ2-1, with TRBD2 as a possible D gene (5 bases). The CDR3 loop spans 17 amino acids. Germline V gives CDR1 SEHNR, CDR2 FQNEAQ (reference sequence). The germline V and J ends were trimmed by 5 bases and 4 bases, with 21 bases remaining between them. This CDR3 is CASSPPTRKRTYNEQFF. CDR3 bases: TGTGCCAGCAGCCCCCCCACTAGGAAGAGAACTTACAATGAGCAGTTCTTC.

V and J are TRBV14 and TRBJ2-7; 9 bases map to TRBD2. The V gene's germline CDR1 is SGHDN and CDR2 FVKESK. Unmatched junction bases numbered 13, after V lost 6 bases and J lost 4 bases. The CDR3 is 16 amino acids. CDR3 in amino acids: CASSPDRGRAPYEQYF. CDR3 nucleotide sequence: TGTGCCAGCAGTCCAGATCGCGGGAGGGCCCCGTACGAGCAGTACTTC. Full variable domain (missing parts from reference TRBV14 and TRBJ2-7): EAGVTQFPSHSVIEKGQTVTLRCDPISGHDNLYWYRRVMGKEIKFLLHFVKESKQDESGMPNNRFLAERTGGTYSTLKVQPAELEDSGVYFCASSPDRGRAPYEQYFGPGTRLTVT.

The chain joins TRBV7-6 to TRBJ1-5; no definite D call. The germline V and J ends were trimmed by 3 bases and 4 bases, with 10 bases remaining between them. The CDR3 loop spans 14 amino acids. Germline V CDR1 and CDR2: SGHVS, FNYEAQ. The DNA for the CDR3 is TGTGCCAGCAGCTTCCAATCGGAGAATCAGCCCCAGCATTTT. Its protein is CASSFQSENQPQHF.

The rearrangement links TRBV12-5 to TRBJ2-5; possible D gene TRBD2, 7 bases. The CDR3 has 15 amino acids. Germline V gene lookup returns CDR1 LGHNT and CDR2 FRNRAP. V was cut by 4 bases and J by 2 bases, with 14 bases left in between. The CDR3: CASGWGGVRQETQYF. The DNA of the CDR3 is TGTGCTAGTGGTTGGGGGGGCGTCCGTCAAGAGACCCAGTACTTC.

This chain uses TRBV25-1 with TRBJ2-4; no firm D call. The CDR3 spans 15 residues. The V and J ends lost 5 bases and 2 bases respectively, with 13 bases between them. Germline CDR1 MGHDK, CDR2 SYGVNS. CDR3 sequence reads: CASSPPVGTKNIQYF. DNA for the CDR3: TGTGCCAGCAGTCCTCCCGTAGGGACCAAAAACATTCAGTACTTC.

The chain links TRBV6-5 to TRBJ1-4; 7 bases match TRBD1. The J segment lost 5 bases and the V segment lost 0 bases, leaving 3 bases of the junction unmatched. The CDR3 extends over 15 amino acids. Germline loops: CDR1 MNHEY, CDR2 SVGAGI. The CDR3 loop is CASSYSGQINEKLFF. For the CDR3, the DNA is TGTGCCAGCAGTTACTCGGGACAGATCAATGAAAAACTGTTTTTT.

V and J are TRBV18 and TRBJ2-7, with D possibly called TRBD1 or TRBD2 (5 bases each). V lost 3 bases and J 2 bases, leaving 11 bases between the germline ends. This CDR3 is 14 amino acids long. Germline loops: CDR1 KGHSH, CDR2 LQKENI. CDR3 protein: CASSPGWGTYEQYF. In DNA form, the CDR3 reads TGTGCCAGCTCACCCGGTTGGGGGACCTACGAGCAGTACTTC. Together with reference TRBV18 and TRBJ2-7, the CDR3 gives the full variable domain: NAGVMQNPRHLVRRRGQEARLRCSPMKGHSHVYWYRQLPEEGLKFMVYLQKENIIDESGMPKERFSAEFPKEGPSILRIQQVVRGDSAAYFCASSPGWGTYEQYFGPGTRLTVT.

This chain joins TRBV9 and TRBJ2-1; D may be TRBD1 (6 bases). Germline-derived CDR1 and CDR2 are SGDLS and YYNGEE. V dropped 0 bases and J dropped 4 bases, with 14 bases sitting between them. The length of the CDR3 is 16 residues. The CDR3, as DNA: TGTGCCAGCAGCGTAGCACAGGGTAGGGATTACAATGAGCAGTTCTTC. Its translation is CASSVAQGRDYNEQFF.